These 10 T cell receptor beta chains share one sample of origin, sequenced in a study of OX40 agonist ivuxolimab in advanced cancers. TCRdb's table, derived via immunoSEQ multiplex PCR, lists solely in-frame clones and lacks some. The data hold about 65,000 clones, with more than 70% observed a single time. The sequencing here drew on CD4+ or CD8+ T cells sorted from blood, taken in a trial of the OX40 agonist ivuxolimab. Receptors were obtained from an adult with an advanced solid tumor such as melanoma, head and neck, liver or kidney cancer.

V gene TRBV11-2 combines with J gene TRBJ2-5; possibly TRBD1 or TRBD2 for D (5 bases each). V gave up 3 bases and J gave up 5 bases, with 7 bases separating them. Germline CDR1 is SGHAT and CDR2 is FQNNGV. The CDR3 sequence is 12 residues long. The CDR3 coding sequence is TGTGCCAGCAGCTTGGGGGTGGAGACCCAGTACTTC. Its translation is CASSLGVETQYF. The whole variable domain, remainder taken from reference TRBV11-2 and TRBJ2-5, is EAGVAQSPRYKIIEKRQSVAFWCNPISGHATLYWYQQILGQGPKLLIQFQNNGVVDDSQLPKDRFSAERLKGVDSTLKIQPAKLEDSAVYLCASSLGVETQYFGPGTRLLVL.

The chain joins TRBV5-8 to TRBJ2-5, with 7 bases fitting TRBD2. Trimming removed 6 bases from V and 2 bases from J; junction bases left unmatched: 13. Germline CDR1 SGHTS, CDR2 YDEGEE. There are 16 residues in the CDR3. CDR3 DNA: TGTGCCAGCACACGGGGGTCAGGGAGGGGACAAGAGACCCAGTACTTC. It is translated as CASTRGSGRGQETQYF.

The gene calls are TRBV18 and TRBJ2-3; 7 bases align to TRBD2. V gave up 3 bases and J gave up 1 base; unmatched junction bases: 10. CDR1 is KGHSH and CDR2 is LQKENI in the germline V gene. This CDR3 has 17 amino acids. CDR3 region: CASSPSSGMWGTDTQYF. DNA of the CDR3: TGTGCCAGCTCACCTTCTAGCGGCATGTGGGGCACAGATACGCAGTATTTT.

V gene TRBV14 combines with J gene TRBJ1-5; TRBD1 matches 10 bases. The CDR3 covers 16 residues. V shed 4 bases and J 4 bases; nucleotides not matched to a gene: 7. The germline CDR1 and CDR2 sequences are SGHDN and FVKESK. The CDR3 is CASSRTKGQGNQPQHF. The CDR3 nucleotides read TGTGCCAGCAGCCGAACCAAGGGACAGGGGAATCAGCCCCAGCATTTT.

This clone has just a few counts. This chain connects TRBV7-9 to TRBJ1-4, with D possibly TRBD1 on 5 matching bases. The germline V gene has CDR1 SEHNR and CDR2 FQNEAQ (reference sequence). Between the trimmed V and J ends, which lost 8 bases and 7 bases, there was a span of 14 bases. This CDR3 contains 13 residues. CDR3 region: CASAGTGGEKLFF. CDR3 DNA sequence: TGTGCCAGCGCAGGGACCGGGGGTGAAAAACTGTTTTTT.

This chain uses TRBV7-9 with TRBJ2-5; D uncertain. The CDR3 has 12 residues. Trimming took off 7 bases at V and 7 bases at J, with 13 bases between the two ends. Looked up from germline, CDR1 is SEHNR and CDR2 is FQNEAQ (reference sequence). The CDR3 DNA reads TGTGCCAGCACCACCCCGCCCCGGACCCAGTACTTC. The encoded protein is CASTTPPRTQYF. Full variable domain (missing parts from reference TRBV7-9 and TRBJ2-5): DTGVSQNPRHKITKRGQNVTFRCDPISEHNRLYWYRQTLGQGPEFLTYFQNEAQLEKSRLLSDRFSAERPKGSFSTLEIQRTEQGDSAMYLCASTTPPRTQYFGPGTRLLVL.

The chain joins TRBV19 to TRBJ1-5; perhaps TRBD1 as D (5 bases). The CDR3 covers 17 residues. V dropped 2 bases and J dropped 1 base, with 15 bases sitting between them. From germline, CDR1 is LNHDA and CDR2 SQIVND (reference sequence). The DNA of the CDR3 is TGTGCCAGTAGTATATTCCAGGGAACGGGAAGCAATCAGCCCCAGCATTTT. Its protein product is CASSIFQGTGSNQPQHF. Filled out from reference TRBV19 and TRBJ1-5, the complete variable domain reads DGGITQSPKYLFRKEGQNVTLSCEQNLNHDAMYWYRQDPGQGLRLIYYSQIVNDFQKGDIAEGYSVSREKKESFPLTVTSAQKNPTAFYLCASSIFQGTGSNQPQHFGDGTRLSIL.

This CDR3 reads CASSSWPEGYTF. In DNA, the CDR3 is TGCGCCAGCAGCTCGTGGCCGGAAGGCTACACCTTC. V usage is TRBV5-1 and J usage is TRBJ1-2; D ambiguous. The CDR3 has 12 residues. The germline CDR1 and CDR2 sequences are SGHRS and YFSETQ. The germline V and J ends were trimmed by 3 bases and 8 bases, with 11 bases remaining between them. Drawing the rest from reference TRBV5-1 and TRBJ1-2, the complete variable domain is KAGVTQTPRYLIKTRGQQVTLSCSPISGHRSVSWYQQTPGQGLQFLFEYFSETQRNKGNFPGRFSGRQFSNSRSEMNVSTLELGDSALYLCASSSWPEGYTFGSGTRLTVV.

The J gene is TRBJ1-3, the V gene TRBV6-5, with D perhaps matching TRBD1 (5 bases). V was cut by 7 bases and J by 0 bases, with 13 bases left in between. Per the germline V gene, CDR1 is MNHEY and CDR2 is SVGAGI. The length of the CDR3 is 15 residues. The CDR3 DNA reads TGTGCCAGCACCAGTACAGGCTTCTCTGGAAACACCATATATTTT. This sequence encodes CASTSTGFSGNTIYF.

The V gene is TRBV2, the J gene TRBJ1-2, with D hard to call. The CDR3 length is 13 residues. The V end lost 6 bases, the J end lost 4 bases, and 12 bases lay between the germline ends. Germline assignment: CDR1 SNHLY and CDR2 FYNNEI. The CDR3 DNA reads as TGTGCCAGCAGCGGGCAGGAGAGCTATGGCTACACCTTC. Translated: CASSGQESYGYTF.